The present T cell receptor beta chain was sequenced within a study of blood T cell repertoires in COVID-19. As for the study in general: The United States, Italy and Spain provided the acute and convalescent COVID-19 samples.

Libraries were prepared by immunoSEQ multiplex PCR; TCRdb keeps only in-frame clonotypes and omits some of them. This sample yields 70,000 or so clones, of which approximately 90% are seen a single time; roughly 10% belongs to the top ten. V trimming: 5 bases; J trimming: 1 base; junction bases outside the gene matches: 1. This CDR3 region has 13 residues. Per germline, CDR1 SGHTA and CDR2 FQGTGA. The sample consisted of peripheral blood. The chain couples TRBV7-3 to TRBJ2-5; TRBD1 matches at 7 bases. The source is a man between 65 and 79 years old with active or convalescent COVID-19. Here the CDR3 reads CASSRDSQETQYF. CDR3 DNA: TGTGCCAGCAGCCGGGACAGCCAAGAGACCCAGTACTTC.